This TCR beta chain stems from a study of blood T cells in healthy people across ages. Details on this clonotype: Its specificity is not known.

Findings and caveats of the study: Higher diversity, along with more naive CD4+ cells, distinguished long-lived donors from aged donors.

CDR1 is LGHDT, CDR2 YNNKEL, per germline (reference sequence). The V gene end was trimmed by 3 bases and the J gene end by 7 bases; junction bases not matched to a gene: 4. The CDR3 runs 13 residues. The authors ran a second PCR of about 7 to 12 cycles using a sample-barcoded 5' primer and a J-beta primer mix. TCRdb re-called the 5' RACE reads with MiXCR, one entry per CDR3 protein. The sample shows more than 900,000 distinct CDR3 sequences, around 27% of them seen only once. Aged about 6 to 100, donors were systemically healthy Caucasians from Russia. The sample was also linked to a second study, of T cells of mothers and their children. From that report: Researchers report slightly higher, though non-significant, overlap in related mother-child pairs than in unrelated pairs.

The chain is built from TRBV3-1 and TRBJ1-1; 8 nucleotides match TRBD1. Sequenced input: blood. The clonotype originates from a girl aged 2-15 years in good health. The CDR3 bases are TGTGCCAGCAGCCATAACGGACAGGGTGAAGCTTTCTTT. It specifies CASSHNGQGEAFF.